One sample yielded the 18 T cell receptor beta chains listed below, sequenced in a study of metastatic and nonmetastatic thyroid tumors. MiXCR was used by TCRdb to re-call the PCR reads. In the table there are 30,000 to 45,000 clones, around a fifth of which are singletons. No patient had received any treatment before thyroid surgery. Source material: blood. These receptors all come from a female donor with papillary thyroid cancer or a benign thyroid nodule (not recorded which). Some clones in this sample may be carry-over from other donors' samples.

The chain is built from TRBV4-1 and TRBJ1-3; 8 bases are a match to TRBD1. This CDR3 is built from 17 residues. CDR1 and CDR2 from the germline V gene are MGHRA and YSYEKL. J gave up 4 bases and V 0 bases, and 8 bases lay outside the gene matches. DNA of the CDR3: TGCGCCAGCAGCCAAGATCGAAGGGGGGACAGGGGAAACACCATATATTTT. This encodes CASSQDRRGDRGNTIYF.

As concerns this clone: One base away lies a much larger clone, so this may be a sequencing read error. The chain recombines TRBV9 with TRBJ2-1; 7 bases agree with TRBD2. The CDR3 extends over 14 amino acids. CDR1 and CDR2 from the germline V gene are SGDLS and YYNGEE. For the CDR3, the DNA is TGTTCCAGCAGCGTAGTCGGGAGGACGGACGAGCAGTTCTTC. Its translation: CSSSVVGRTDEQFF. The complete variable domain, with remaining parts taken from reference TRBV9 and TRBJ2-1, reads DSGVTQTPKHLITATGQRVTLRCSPRSGDLSVYWYQQSLDQGLQFLIQYYNGEERAKGNILERFSAQQFPDLHSELNLSSLELGDSALYFCSSSVVGRTDEQFFGPGTRLTVL.

By share, this clone ranks as medium-sized. This rearrangement joins TRBV19 to TRBJ2-1; 7 nucleotides agree with TRBD2. Germline values: CDR1 LNHDA, CDR2 SQIVND (reference sequence). This CDR3 is 13 amino acids long. V shed 6 bases and J 7 bases; nucleotides not matched to a gene: 6. CDR3 amino acids: CASRGGAGNEQFF. The DNA of the CDR3 is TGTGCCAGTAGAGGTGGAGCGGGAAATGAGCAGTTCTTC.

In this sample, this clone turned up a few times. This chain joins TRBV12-3 or TRBV12-4 and TRBJ2-1, with 11 nucleotides matching TRBD1. With V trimmed by 10 bases and J by 9 bases, 14 bases remained unmatched. The CDR3 is 15 amino acids. The CDR3 sequence: CAIAIVDRGLGEQFF. For the CDR3, the DNA is TGTGCCATCGCAATAGTGGACAGGGGGCTGGGTGAGCAGTTCTTC.

This clone showed up many times. The chain combines TRBV4-3 with TRBJ1-2; maybe TRBD1 (5 bases). Germline values: CDR1 LGHNA, CDR2 YSLEER. V dropped 2 bases and J dropped 8 bases, with 12 bases sitting between them. This CDR3 is 13 amino acids long. CDR3 sequence reads: CASSQRQGVGYTF. In DNA, the CDR3 is TGCGCCAGCAGCCAACGGCAGGGTGTGGGCTACACCTTC.

This clone was recorded many times. This chain links TRBV27 with TRBJ2-3, with D possibly matching TRBD1 (5 bases). This CDR3 contains 13 residues. The germline CDR1 and CDR2 sequences are MNHEY and SMNVEV (reference sequence). V lost 6 bases to trimming and J lost 7 bases, with 14 bases between them. The CDR3 DNA follows: TGTGCCAGCAGCCCGGAAGGGGCAAATACGCAGTATTTT. This gives the protein CASSPEGANTQYF.

As for this clone: Its ends do not fully match the called genes, so a read error is possible. The V gene is TRBV4-2, the J gene TRBJ2-1; TRBD2 matches at 8 bases. The CDR3 is made up of 16 amino acids. Germline CDR1 is LGHNA and CDR2 is YNFKEQ. The CDR3 reads CASSPGTSGRRGEQLF. The CDR3 coding sequence is TGTGCCAGCAGCCCAGGGACTAGTGGGAGGCGGGGTGAGCAGCTCTTC.

This clone has ten or more counts. The CDR3, as DNA: TGTGCCAGCAGCTTAATCGGGACAGATACGCAGTATTTT. This encodes CASSLIGTDTQYF. The V and J genes are TRBV7-6 and TRBJ2-3; D gene unclear. This CDR3 comprises 13 residues. Trimming left V 2 bases short and J 3 bases short, with 6 bases between. CDR1 and CDR2 (germline): SGHVS, FNYEAQ.

The gene calls are TRBV30 and TRBJ2-3; D might be TRBD2 (5 bases). Germline loops: CDR1 GTSNPN, CDR2 SVGIG (reference sequence). This CDR3 has 14 amino acids. The V end lost 3 bases, the J end lost 4 bases, and 14 bases lay between the germline ends. CDR3 residues: CAWSPTSRSDTQYF. CDR3 bases: TGTGCCTGGAGCCCCACTAGTCGATCAGATACGCAGTATTTT.

Notes on this clone: At one boundary the junction diverges from the germline segment, which might be a read error. The chain combines TRBV11-2 with TRBJ2-5; a weak D match, TRBD1 (5 bases). The CDR3 is 15 amino acids. Germline V CDR1 and CDR2: SGHAT, FQNNGV. The CDR3 bases are TGTGCCAGCAGCTTATTCAGGGTCCCCCAAGAAACCCAGTACTTC. Amino acids: CASSLFRVPQETQYF.

Points on this clone: The junction shows a germline mismatch at one end, possibly a read error. This CDR3 is also generated by other DNA sequences in the sample. The chain has TRBV29-1 and TRBJ1-4; 9 nucleotides align to TRBD1. Germline assignment: CDR1 SQVTM and CDR2 ANQGSEA. The length of the CDR3 is 13 residues. CDR3 sequence (DNA): TGCAGCGTGCCGGGACAGGGTAATGAAAAACTGTTCTTT. Its protein product is CSVPGQGNEKLFF.

This clone appeared many times. The chain joins TRBV5-1 to TRBJ2-5, with 8 bases identical to TRBD1. Per the germline V gene, CDR1 is SGHRS and CDR2 is YFSETQ. V shed 6 bases, J shed 6 bases, and the junction held 10 bases outside the gene matches. The CDR3 is 14 residues long. This CDR3 is CASTLLDRGQTQYF. DNA of the CDR3: TGCGCCAGCACCCTACTAGACAGGGGTCAGACCCAGTACTTC.

In its sample, this clone was seen many times. V gene TRBV30 combines with J gene TRBJ1-6; D ambiguous. Trimming removed 0 bases from V and 7 bases from J, with 7 bases in between. The length of the CDR3 is 13 residues. CDR1 is GTSNPN and CDR2 is SVGIG in the germline V gene (reference sequence). The CDR3 DNA reads TGTGCCTGGAGTGTCGCGGGAAATTCACCCCTCCACTTT. Protein product: CAWSVAGNSPLHF.

On this clone itself: This specimen includes other DNA sequences encoding the same CDR3. The chain is built from TRBV15 and TRBJ1-5; TRBD1 might be the D (5 bases). With 2 bases removed from V and 5 bases from J, the gap between germline ends came to 10 bases. The CDR3 length is 14 residues. Germline V CDR1 and CDR2: LNHNV, YYDKDF (reference sequence). The CDR3 loop is CATSRQGFYQPQHF. DNA of the CDR3: TGTGCCACCAGCAGACAGGGTTTTTATCAGCCCCAGCATTTT.

The table lists this clone with many counts. V gene TRBV20-1 combines with J gene TRBJ1-4; perhaps TRBD1 as D (6 bases). V shed 6 bases and J shed 8 bases, with 13 bases lying between them. This CDR3 spans 12 amino acids. The germline CDR1 and CDR2 sequences are DFQATT and SNEGSKA (reference sequence). The CDR3 nucleotides are TGCAGTGCCAACAGGGAGGGGGAAAAACTGTTTTTT. It specifies CSANREGEKLFF.

This clone was counted ten times or more. A read error may explain this, as a much larger clone is one base away. This sequence joins TRBV25-1 and TRBJ2-7; D ambiguous. Trimming left V 6 bases short and J 5 bases short, with 8 bases between. CDR1 and CDR2 from the germline V gene are MGHDK and SYGVNS. The CDR3 totals 11 residues. The chain's CDR3 is CASSEADEQYF. CDR3 nucleotides: TGTGCCAGCAGCGAGGCGGACGAGCAGTACTTC.

The table lists this clone with a few counts. The J gene is TRBJ2-7, the V gene TRBV11-2; D is unresolved. In germline, CDR1 is SGHAT, CDR2 FQNNGV. The CDR3 sequence is 14 residues long. The V end lost 1 base, the J end lost 2 bases, and 9 bases lay between the germline ends. The CDR3 loop reads CASSLGSSAYEQYF. As DNA, the CDR3 is TGTGCCAGCAGCTTAGGAAGCTCCGCCTACGAGCAGTACTTC.

This clone was recorded at least ten times. The rearrangement joins TRBV29-1 to TRBJ1-2, with no clear D. V lost 3 bases, J lost 6 bases, and 8 bases lay in between. Germline CDR1 is SQVTM and CDR2 is ANQGSEA. This CDR3 spans 11 amino acids. The CDR3 bases are TGCAGCGTTGATGACGGGAATGGCTACACCTTC. This encodes CSVDDGNGYTF.